Following are 13 T cell receptor beta chains from one sample sequenced in a study of spatial heterogeneity in lung cancer. TCRdb reprocessed the 5' RACE reads via MiXCR and lists one record per CDR3 protein. The sample gives tens of thousands of distinct CDR3 sequences, less than 5.5% of which show up once; 25% is in the top ten. Regarding time point: sample taken at primary tumor resection. Unsorted tumor, nontumor lung tissue or cryopreserved PBMC supplied the whole RNA. The sequences come from PBMCs, collected at surgery. The receptors originated from a female donor with early-stage non-small cell lung cancer.

This clonotype showed up many times. The V call is TRBV19, the J call TRBJ1-1; TRBD1 is a possible D gene (5 bases). This CDR3 region has 14 residues. Between the trimmed V and J ends, which lost 5 bases and 2 bases, there was a span of 12 bases. The germline V gene encodes CDR1 LNHDA and CDR2 SQIVND (reference sequence). CDR3: CASSWGEPNTEAFF. CDR3 in DNA: TGTGCCAGTAGTTGGGGGGAGCCTAACACTGAAGCTTTCTTT. Variable domain in full (rest from reference TRBV19 and TRBJ1-1): DGGITQSPKYLFRKEGQNVTLSCEQNLNHDAMYWYRQDPGQGLRLIYYSQIVNDFQKGDIAEGYSVSREKKESFPLTVTSAQKNPTAFYLCASSWGEPNTEAFFGQGTRLTVV.

This clonotype was counted ten times or more. The gene calls are TRBV2 and TRBJ2-7; D not resolved. Trimming stripped 6 bases from V and 5 bases from J, with 11 bases between. CDR3 length: 12 residues. Germline lookup yields CDR1 SNHLY and CDR2 FYNNEI. For the CDR3, the DNA is TGTGCCAGCAGCCCCCCGGCCCACGAGCAGTACTTC. Its translation is CASSPPAHEQYF.

The rearrangement links TRBV5-1 to TRBJ1-4, with 9 bases aligning to TRBD1. With 4 bases clipped from V and 4 bases from J, the junction kept 2 bases outside the gene matches. Germline V gene lookup returns CDR1 SGHRS and CDR2 YFSETQ. The CDR3 is 14 amino acids. In DNA, the CDR3 is TGCGCCAGCAGCAAGACAGGGGGTAATGAAAAACTGTTTTTT. Translating gives CASSKTGGNEKLFF.

This clonotype was recorded a few times. At one of its ends the junction is not consistent with the germline gene, which may arise from a read error. This chain uses TRBV12-3 or TRBV12-4 with TRBJ2-7, with 9 bases aligning to TRBD2. The CDR3 covers 17 residues. CDR3 sequence: CASSLTPGLAFSYEQYF. The DNA of the CDR3 is TGCGCCAGCAGTTTGACCCCGGGACTAGCTTTCTCCTACGAGCAGTACTTC.

The rearrangement links TRBV6-5 to TRBJ2-2; the D is unclear. Trimming removed 4 bases at V and 6 bases at J, with 15 bases between. CDR1 and CDR2 (germline): MNHEY, SVGAGI. The CDR3 loop spans 15 amino acids. The DNA of the CDR3 is TGTGCCAGCAGTTTGGGCAGCCCCAACTCCGGGGAGCTGTTTTTT. Translation gives CASSLGSPNSGELFF.

This clonotype was detected ten times or more. V and J are TRBV4-1 and TRBJ1-2; D may be TRBD1 (5 bases). Deletions cut 2 bases from V and 8 bases from J, with 21 bases between. This CDR3 contains 16 residues. Per the germline V gene, CDR1 is MGHRA and CDR2 is YSYEKL. The DNA for the CDR3 is TGCGCCAGCAGCCAAACTAACCTCCGGGGACCTATCGGCTACACCTTC. Translated: CASSQTNLRGPIGYTF.

The chain has TRBV4-3 and TRBJ2-3; possible D gene TRBD1, 5 bases. CDR1 is LGHNA, CDR2 YSLEER, per germline. Deletions cut 0 bases from V and 1 base from J, with 11 bases between. This CDR3 region has 16 residues. CDR3 protein: CASSQDPQGRTDTQYF. The CDR3 nucleotides are TGCGCCAGCAGCCAAGATCCTCAGGGTCGCACAGATACGCAGTATTTT.

In its sample, this clonotype was seen many times. The V call is TRBV3-1, the J call TRBJ1-6; perhaps TRBD1 as D (5 bases). This CDR3 is 13 amino acids long. CDR1 is LGHDT and CDR2 is YNNKEL in the germline V gene (reference sequence). V was shortened by 5 bases and J by 15 bases, with 17 bases between the two germline ends. The CDR3 DNA sequence: TGTGCCAGCAGCAACCGAGCCCGGGGGGACCTCCACTTT. Translating it yields CASSNRARGDLHF.

This clonotype was counted only a few times. A much larger clone lies one base from this, so it may be a read error. The rearrangement uses TRBV28 and TRBJ1-4, with 7 bases fitting TRBD1. The CDR3 runs to 13 residues. J was trimmed by 14 bases and V by 7 bases; bases with no gene match: 13. Germline CDR1 MDHEN, CDR2 SYDVKM. CDR3 in DNA: TGTGCCAGCACTACCCTATCGACAGGGACTCTGTTTTTT. The encoded protein is CASTTLSTGTLFF.

This clonotype was found many times. This chain uses TRBV6-2 or TRBV6-3 with TRBJ1-1; maybe TRBD1 (5 bases). This CDR3 has 16 residues. V lost 6 bases and J 5 bases, leaving 22 bases between the germline ends. Germline values: CDR1 MNHEY, CDR2 SVGEGT. The CDR3 sequence: CASRGRAPTASTEAFF. CDR3 nucleotides: TGTGCCAGCAGGGGACGGGCCCCGACTGCGAGTACTGAAGCTTTCTTT.

This clonotype was found many times. V and J are TRBV4-3 and TRBJ2-3; no reliable D call. Germline-derived CDR1 and CDR2 are LGHNA and YSLEER. CDR3 length: 13 amino acids. V lost 0 bases to trimming and J lost 5 bases, with 6 bases between them. The DNA for the CDR3 is TGCGCCAGCAGCCAAGATTTTGGAGATACGCAGTATTTT. Translation: CASSQDFGDTQYF.

This clonotype was recorded many times. The chain has TRBV5-4 and TRBJ2-3, with 11 nucleotides matching TRBD2. J lost 0 bases, V lost 2 bases, and 5 bases had no gene match. The CDR3 sequence is 17 residues long. Germline lookup yields CDR1 SGHNT and CDR2 YYREEE (reference sequence). CDR3 in DNA: TGTGCCAGCAGCTTCCCGACTAGCGGGGTAAGCACAGATACGCAGTATTTT. Translated, it gives CASSFPTSGVSTDTQYF.

This clonotype was detected a few times. The chain employs TRBV7-3 and TRBJ2-5; 11 bases fit TRBD2. The CDR3 loop spans 15 amino acids. J gave up 2 bases and V 1 base, and 0 bases lay outside the gene matches. Germline V lookup: CDR1 SGHTA, CDR2 FQGTGA. The DNA of the CDR3 is TGTGCCAGCAGCTTAATAGCGGGGGGGCAAGAGACCCAGTACTTC. Translation gives CASSLIAGGQETQYF.